This note documents a single TCR beta chain sequence. This entry belongs to a study of control samples from healthy donors and cancer patients. Repertoires were generated with immunoSEQ multiplex PCR, while TCRdb's copy carries only in-frame clones and drops some. In the table there are 100,000 or so clones, around 89% of which are singletons. This CDR3 region has 11 residues. Germline assignment: CDR1 MNHEY and CDR2 SMNVEV (reference sequence). With 8 bases removed from V and 0 bases from J, the gap between germline ends came to 3 bases. Input material: blood. The TCR was taken from a man aged 30 to 45 in good health. This chain joins TRBV27 and TRBJ2-3, with unresolved D. Here the CDR3 reads CASGSTDTQYF. In DNA form, the CDR3 reads TGTGCCAGCGGTAGCACAGATACGCAGTATTTT.